Listed here is a single T cell receptor beta chain. No antigen is known for it. These data are taken from a study of T cell responses to AZD1222 COVID-19 vaccine. Whole-study results and caveats: Clonal diversity may have been underestimated in mostly white British donors. The CD4 TCRs associated with vaccination extended across spike and predominated at 160-218 and 743-854.

The assay was immunoSEQ multiplex PCR, and TCRdb's table has in-frame clones only and misses some. The sample contains approximately 150,000 clones, roughly 92% of which appear only once. Second-dose recipients at about 4 or about 12 weeks were treated as one pooled group. Trimming pared 0 bases from V and 8 bases from J, leaving 11 bases between. CDR3 size: 13 residues. Germline values: CDR1 SGHKS, CDR2 YYEKEE (reference sequence). This TCR came from an adult who received the AZD1222 COVID-19 vaccine. The sample was peripheral blood, taken 28 days after the second AZD1222 dose. The V and J genes are TRBV5-5 and TRBJ1-2, with D possibly being TRBD1 (6 bases). CDR3 region: CASSLDRVIGYTF. Written as DNA, the CDR3 is TGTGCCAGCAGCTTGGACAGGGTAATCGGCTACACCTTC.